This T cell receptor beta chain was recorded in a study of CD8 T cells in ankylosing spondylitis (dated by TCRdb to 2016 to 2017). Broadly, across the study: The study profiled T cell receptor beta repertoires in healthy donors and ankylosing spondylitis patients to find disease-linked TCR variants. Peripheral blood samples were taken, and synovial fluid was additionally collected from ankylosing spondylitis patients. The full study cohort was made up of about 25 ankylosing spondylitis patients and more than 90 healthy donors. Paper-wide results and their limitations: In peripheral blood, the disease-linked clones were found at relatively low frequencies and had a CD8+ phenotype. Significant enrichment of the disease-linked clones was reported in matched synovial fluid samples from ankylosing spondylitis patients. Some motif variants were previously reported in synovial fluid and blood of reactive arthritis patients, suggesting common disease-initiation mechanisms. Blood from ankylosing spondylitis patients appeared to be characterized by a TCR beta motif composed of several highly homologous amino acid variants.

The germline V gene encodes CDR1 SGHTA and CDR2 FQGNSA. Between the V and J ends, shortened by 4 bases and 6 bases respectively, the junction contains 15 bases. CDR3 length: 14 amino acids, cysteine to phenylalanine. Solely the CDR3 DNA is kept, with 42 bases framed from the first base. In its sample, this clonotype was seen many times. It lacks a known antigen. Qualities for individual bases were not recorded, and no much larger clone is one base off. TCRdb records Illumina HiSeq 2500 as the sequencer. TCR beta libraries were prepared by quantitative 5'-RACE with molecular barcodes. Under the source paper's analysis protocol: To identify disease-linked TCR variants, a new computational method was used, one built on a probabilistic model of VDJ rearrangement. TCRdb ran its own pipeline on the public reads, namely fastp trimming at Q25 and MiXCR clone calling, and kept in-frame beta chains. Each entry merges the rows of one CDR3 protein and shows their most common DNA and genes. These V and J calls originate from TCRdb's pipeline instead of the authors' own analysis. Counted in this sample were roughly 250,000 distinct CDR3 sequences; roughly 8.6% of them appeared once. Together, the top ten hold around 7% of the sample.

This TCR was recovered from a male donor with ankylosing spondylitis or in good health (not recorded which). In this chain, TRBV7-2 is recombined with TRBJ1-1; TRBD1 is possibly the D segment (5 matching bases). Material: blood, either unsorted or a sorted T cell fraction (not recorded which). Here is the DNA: TGTGCCAGCAGCTCTTCCGGGACGATCTCTGAAGCTTTCTTT. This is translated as CASSSSGTISEAFF.